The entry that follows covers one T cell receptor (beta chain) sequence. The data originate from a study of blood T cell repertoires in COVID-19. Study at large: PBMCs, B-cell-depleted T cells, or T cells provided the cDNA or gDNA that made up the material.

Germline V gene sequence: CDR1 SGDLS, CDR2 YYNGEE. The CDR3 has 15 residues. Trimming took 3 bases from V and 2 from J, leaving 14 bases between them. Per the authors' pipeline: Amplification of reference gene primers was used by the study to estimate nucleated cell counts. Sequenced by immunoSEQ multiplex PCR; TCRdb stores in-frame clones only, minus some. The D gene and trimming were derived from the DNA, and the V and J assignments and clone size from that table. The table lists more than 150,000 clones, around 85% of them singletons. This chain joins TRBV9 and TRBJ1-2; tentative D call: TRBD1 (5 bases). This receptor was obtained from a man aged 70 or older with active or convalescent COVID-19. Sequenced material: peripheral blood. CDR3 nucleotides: TGTGCCAGCAGCGGCCAGGGCAGGAAGAACTATGGCTACACCTTC. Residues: CASSGQGRKNYGYTF.